Listed below are T cell receptor beta chains from one sample, sequenced in a study of cytomegalovirus exposure and HLA in healthy donors. Profiled with immunoSEQ multiplex PCR; TCRdb holds only in-frame clones, not every one. Of under 150,000 clones listed, over 65% were seen once; the top ten hold about 2.3%. The sequencing input was PBMCs. These receptor sequences come from a male donor in good health and CMV-seronegative. CDR3s include the opening cysteine and the closing phenylalanine or tryptophan.

j_gene,v_gene,CDR3aa
TRBJ2-7,TRBV5-4,CASSLVVGHDEQYF
TRBJ2-7,TRBV4-3,CASSGQFGSSYEQYF
TRBJ1-2,TRBV5-4,CASSLDPAATTNYGYTF
TRBJ2-1,TRBV19,CASSNRTSGIGHDEQFF
TRBJ2-3,TRBV27,CASSDSVAGARDTQYF
TRBJ2-1,TRBV5-1,CASSSTSGMTSSYNEQFF
TRBJ2-7,TRBV7-2,CASSLSLGSYEQYF
TRBJ2-7,TRBV7-3,CASSPTSFSYEQYF
TRBJ1-5,TRBV6-5,CASRTGGGNQPQHF
TRBJ2-1,TRBV2,CASGPGTGGHEQFF
TRBJ2-7,TRBV27,CASSPHKSMYEQYF
TRBJ1-5,TRBV11-2,CASSTGTPNQPQHF
TRBJ2-3,TRBV9,CASSVVGSGRARSTDTQYF
TRBJ1-2,TRBV2,CASSEMDRDIYTF
TRBJ2-7,TRBV7-9,CASTPPGATYEQYF
TRBJ2-7,TRBV4-3,CASSQDHDWPYEQYF
TRBJ1-4,TRBV7-9,CASSAGAWEKLFF
TRBJ2-1,TRBV5-1,CASSWSLAGSPEQFF
TRBJ2-7,TRBV19,CASSSWTSGMYEQYF
TRBJ2-3,TRBV18,CASSPASGRRTDTQYF
TRBJ2-7,TRBV4-3,CASSQDSGLRYEQYF
TRBJ2-5,TRBV5-8,CASSLQFETQYF
.,TRBV7-4,CASTPRGFAYEQYF
TRBJ2-1,TRBV28,CASSLGGTGYNEQFF
TRBJ2-5,TRBV13,CASSVGLGETQYF